Below, 32 T cell receptor beta chains from the same sample are listed, as sequenced in a study of fetal regulatory T cell absence and autoimmunity (dated by TCRdb to the late 2010s). Libraries were made using the immunoSEQ multiplex PCR assay. TCRdb carries this immuneACCESS record with in-frame sequences only. Its versions omit some clonotypes, under half of them owing to an unresolved V gene in the studies checked, with the rest unexplained. The sample data list more than 90,000 clones, and roughly 70% of these were observed just once. The top ten clones comprise roughly 2% of the sample. The material sequenced was pancreas tissue. The receptors stem from a male donor with IPEX syndrome.

The V call is TRBV15, the J call TRBJ1-2; a possible D gene is TRBD1 (5 bases). V lost 5 bases to trimming and J lost 8 bases, with 18 bases between them. The CDR3 totals 14 residues. Germline lookup yields CDR1 LNHNV and CDR2 YYDKDF (reference sequence). The CDR3 loop is CATSEVVAGMGYTF. The CDR3 coding sequence is TGTGCCACCAGCGAGGTGGTGGCAGGGATGGGCTACACCTTC.

The J gene is TRBJ2-6, the V gene TRBV7-9; no clear D. The CDR3 is 16 residues long. Trimming removed 4 bases from V and 0 bases from J, with 10 bases in between. CDR1 is SEHNR and CDR2 is FQNEAQ in the germline V gene (reference sequence). The CDR3, as DNA: TGTGCCAGCAGCTCCTTGATCCTCTCTGGGGCCAACGTCCTGACTTTC. Translating gives CASSSLILSGANVLTF.

This chain uses TRBV19 with TRBJ1-2, with TRBD1 identical over 7 bases. Germline values: CDR1 LNHDA, CDR2 SQIVND (reference sequence). There are 17 residues in the CDR3. Trimming took 9 bases from V and 6 from J; bases not matched to a gene: 22. The CDR3 reads CASRRILTRGRTHGYTF. The DNA of the CDR3 is TGTGCCAGCCGACGAATTTTGACTAGGGGGCGAACCCATGGCTACACCTTC.

The chain couples TRBV6-5 to TRBJ2-5; D ambiguous. There are 16 residues in the CDR3. Deletions cut 4 bases from V and 1 base from J, with 16 bases between. Germline V lookup: CDR1 MNHEY, CDR2 SVGAGI. CDR3 coding DNA: TGTGCCAGCAGTTCACGCTGGGCTACCCTCCAAGAGACCCAGTACTTC. Translation gives CASSSRWATLQETQYF.

The chain is built from TRBV9 and TRBJ1-2; D is unresolved. CDR1 and CDR2 from the germline V gene are SGDLS and YYNGEE. This CDR3 comprises 14 residues. Trimming left V 2 bases short and J 3 bases short, with 11 bases between. CDR3 residues: CASSVGGADYGYTF. The CDR3 DNA reads TGTGCCAGCAGCGTCGGTGGAGCTGACTATGGCTACACCTTC.

The rearrangement links TRBV11-3 to TRBJ1-6; D might be TRBD1 (6 bases). The V gene's germline CDR1 is SGHNT and CDR2 YENEEA. V lost 5 bases to trimming and J lost 8 bases, with 19 bases between them. CDR3 length: 16 amino acids. For the CDR3, the DNA is TGTGCCAGCAGCCGAATATTCCCGGGACAATATTCACCCCTCCACTTT. This sequence encodes CASSRIFPGQYSPLHF.

This clone was recorded once. The chain combines TRBV25-1 with TRBJ2-7; 9 nucleotides line up with TRBD1. The CDR3 loop spans 16 amino acids. Per germline, CDR1 MGHDK and CDR2 SYGVNS. Trimming cost V 4 bases and J 1 base; bases outside gene matches: 8. CDR3 DNA: TGTGCCAGCAGTGGACCCGGGACAGGGTTTTCCTACGAGCAGTACTTC. Translated, it gives CASSGPGTGFSYEQYF.

The V and J genes are TRBV5-1 and TRBJ2-2, with 9 positions matching TRBD2. The V gene end was trimmed by 5 bases and the J gene end by 0 bases; junction bases not matched to a gene: 2. In germline, CDR1 is SGHRS, CDR2 YFSETQ. CDR3 size: 15 residues. The chain's CDR3 is CASRQRGANTGELFF. For the CDR3, the DNA is TGCGCCAGCAGGCAGCGGGGGGCGAACACCGGGGAGCTGTTTTTT.

The V and J genes are TRBV25-1 and TRBJ2-7, with 13 nucleotides matching TRBD2. CDR1 MGHDK and CDR2 SYGVNS come from the germline V gene. V shed 4 bases and J 4 bases; nucleotides not matched to a gene: 4. The CDR3 sequence is 15 residues long. CDR3 sequence reads: CASSGTSGSFYEQYF. The DNA for the CDR3 is TGTGCCAGCAGTGGGACTAGCGGGAGTTTTTACGAGCAGTACTTC.

Of note for this clone: The same CDR3 also results from other DNA sequences found in this sample. V usage is TRBV5-1 and J usage is TRBJ1-5; the D is unclear. V was trimmed by 0 bases and J by 4 bases, leaving 8 bases between them. The CDR3 length is 14 residues. Germline loops: CDR1 SGHRS, CDR2 YFSETQ. DNA for the CDR3: TGCGCCAGCAGCTTGGGAGGGAGTAATCAGCCCCAGCATTTT. As protein: CASSLGGSNQPQHF.

The V call is TRBV27, the J call TRBJ1-1; 9 nucleotides align to TRBD1. The V gene's germline CDR1 is MNHEY and CDR2 SMNVEV (reference sequence). The CDR3 has 16 residues. J gave up 2 bases and V 3 bases, and 7 bases lay outside the gene matches. CDR3 protein: CASSFGYRGLNTEAFF. CDR3 in DNA: TGTGCCAGCAGTTTTGGCTACAGGGGGCTCAACACTGAAGCTTTCTTT.

This rearrangement joins TRBV29-1 to TRBJ2-1, with D unresolved. Germline V gene data show CDR1 as SQVTM and CDR2 as ANQGSEA. Trimming took 3 bases from V and 7 from J, leaving 19 bases between them. The CDR3 extends over 15 amino acids. The CDR3 region is CSVEGKSQRLNEQFF. The CDR3 bases are TGCAGCGTTGAGGGGAAGTCCCAACGTCTTAATGAGCAGTTCTTC.

The genes are TRBV10-3 and TRBJ1-6; no definite D call. Germline V gene lookup returns CDR1 ENHRY and CDR2 SYGVKD. The CDR3 is 15 amino acids. Deletions cut 10 bases from V and 0 bases from J, with 13 bases between. Here the CDR3 reads CATNRNHSYNSPLHF. CDR3 in DNA: TGTGCCACAAACCGAAACCACTCCTATAATTCACCCCTCCACTTT.

The chain couples TRBV4-1 to TRBJ2-5; 10 bases are shared with TRBD2. Germline-derived CDR1 and CDR2 are MGHRA and YSYEKL. With 3 bases clipped from V and 1 base from J, the junction kept 5 bases outside the gene matches. This CDR3 has 16 residues. CDR3 DNA: TGCGCCAGCAGCCACCCCGGGACTAGCGTCCAAGAGACCCAGTACTTC. Translated, it gives CASSHPGTSVQETQYF.

The chain carries TRBV11-3 and TRBJ2-1, with D tentatively TRBD1 (6 bases). The CDR3 has 15 residues. Germline lookup yields CDR1 SGHNT and CDR2 YENEEA. The ends were cut back, 2 bases at V and 7 bases at J, with 15 bases in the middle. The CDR3 region has the DNA TGTGCCAGCAGCTTAAGGGCAGGGGAGAGGAATGAGCAGTTCTTC. Its protein is CASSLRAGERNEQFF.

This clone was seen a handful of times. One end of the junction does not line up with germline, which may come from a read error. V is TRBV5-1 and J is TRBJ1-2; 8 bases agree with TRBD1. This CDR3 region has 13 residues. Germline V gene sequence: CDR1 SGHRS, CDR2 YFSETQ. The chain's CDR3 is CASTLDRDGGYTF. In DNA form, the CDR3 reads TGCGCCAGCACCTTGGACAGGGATGGAGGCTACACCTTC.

The chain is built from TRBV29-1 and TRBJ2-3, with TRBD1 as a possible D gene (6 bases). Germline V gene data show CDR1 as SQVTM and CDR2 as ANQGSEA. The CDR3 extends over 16 amino acids. Trimming left V 4 bases short and J 2 bases short, with 19 bases between. CDR3 amino acids: CSVAGKQGTNTDTQYF. CDR3 coding DNA: TGCAGCGTTGCGGGGAAACAGGGAACCAACACAGATACGCAGTATTTT.

The chain carries TRBV27 and TRBJ2-1; TRBD1 agrees at 7 bases. J lost 4 bases, V lost 4 bases, and 13 bases had no gene match. Germline V gene data show CDR1 as MNHEY and CDR2 as SMNVEV (reference sequence). The CDR3 contains 17 residues. CDR3 nucleotides: TGTGCCAGCAGTTCCCCCCGCCGACAGGGAAGATACAATGAGCAGTTCTTC. Its translation: CASSSPRRQGRYNEQFF.

This clone was picked up a small number of times. The gene calls are TRBV6-1 and TRBJ1-1, with D possibly matching TRBD1 (5 bases). Germline V gives CDR1 MNHNS, CDR2 SASEGT. V dropped 8 bases and J dropped 2 bases, with 9 bases sitting between them. The length of the CDR3 is 12 residues. CDR3 residues: CASGRANTEAFF. Written as DNA, the CDR3 is TGTGCCAGCGGCAGGGCCAACACTGAAGCTTTCTTT.

This chain connects TRBV15 to TRBJ1-4; D is ambiguous. Per germline, CDR1 LNHNV and CDR2 YYDKDF (reference sequence). The CDR3 is 15 residues long. V lost 2 bases to trimming and J lost 0 bases, with 7 bases between them. The CDR3 bases are TGTGCCACCAGCAGATCCCCATCAACTAATGAAAAACTGTTTTTT. Translated, it gives CATSRSPSTNEKLFF.

The V and J genes are TRBV6-5 and TRBJ1-5; D perhaps matches TRBD1 (6 bases). The CDR3 has 15 amino acids. Looked up from germline, CDR1 is MNHEY and CDR2 is SVGAGI. The V end was cut by 6 bases, the J end by 0 bases, with 12 bases between. CDR3 sequence (DNA): TGTGCCAGCAGACTCAACAGGGATAGCAATCAGCCCCAGCATTTT. Protein sequence: CASRLNRDSNQPQHF.

This clone was picked up a small number of times. This chain connects TRBV5-6 to TRBJ1-2; D unclear. CDR3 size: 12 residues. Trimming took 0 bases from V and 2 from J, leaving 2 bases between them. Germline V gene sequence: CDR1 SGHDT, CDR2 YYEEEE. Written as DNA, the CDR3 is TGTGCCAGCAGCTTGGACAACTATGGCTACACCTTC. It codes for CASSLDNYGYTF.

There are a few counts of this clone. The rearrangement joins TRBV20-1 to TRBJ1-1; a weak D match, TRBD1 (5 bases). The CDR3 extends over 11 amino acids. Trimming left V 3 bases short and J 7 bases short, with 9 bases between. Germline CDR1 and CDR2: DFQATT and SNEGSKA (reference sequence). The DNA of the CDR3 is TGCAGTGCTAGGACAGAAGGTGAAGCTTTCTTT. The encoded protein is CSARTEGEAFF.

The chain is built from TRBV6-1 and TRBJ2-2; 7 bases are shared with TRBD2. V lost 6 bases and J lost 8; bases outside the gene matches: 3. The CDR3 totals 12 residues. Germline V gives CDR1 MNHNS, CDR2 SASEGT. The CDR3 sequence is CASRRRGGELFF. Written as DNA, the CDR3 is TGTGCCAGCAGACGGCGGGGGGGGGAGCTGTTTTTT.

CDR3: CASSYQGLAGDNEQFF. In nucleotides, the CDR3 is TGTGCCAGCAGTTACCAGGGACTAGCGGGGGACAATGAGCAGTTCTTC. The chain has TRBV6-5 and TRBJ2-1, with 14 positions matching TRBD2. Trimming removed 2 bases from V and 5 bases from J; junction bases left unmatched: 2. This CDR3 comprises 16 residues. The germline V gene encodes CDR1 MNHEY and CDR2 SVGAGI.

The chain couples TRBV6-5 to TRBJ2-3, with D perhaps TRBD2 (5 bases). Trimming pared 8 bases from V and 2 bases from J, leaving 5 bases between. This CDR3 comprises 11 residues. The V gene's germline CDR1 is MNHEY and CDR2 SVGAGI. This chain's CDR3 is CASRDTDTQYF. CDR3 coding DNA: TGTGCCAGCCGGGACACAGATACGCAGTATTTT.

The chain couples TRBV19 to TRBJ1-2; 7 bases are shared with TRBD1. The CDR3 extends over 17 amino acids. Germline V gives CDR1 LNHDA, CDR2 SQIVND (reference sequence). The V segment lost 0 bases and the J segment 1 base; nucleotides outside the gene matches: 8. The CDR3 here is CASSIDYGQGGNYGYTF. The CDR3 DNA follows: TGTGCCAGTAGTATAGATTATGGGCAGGGGGGTAACTATGGCTACACCTTC.

The chain couples TRBV5-4 to TRBJ2-7; possible D gene TRBD2, 7 bases. V was clipped by 4 bases and J by 7 bases, with 27 bases between them. This CDR3 is 17 amino acids long. Germline assignment: CDR1 SGHNT and CDR2 YYREEE (reference sequence). The chain's CDR3 is CASSPRRDIWREPEQYF. The CDR3 DNA reads as TGTGCCAGCAGCCCCAGGAGGGACATTTGGCGGGAGCCTGAGCAGTACTTC.

This clone was seen more than once but under ten times. This chain joins TRBV27 and TRBJ2-7; D unclear. Trimming cost V 6 bases and J 2 bases, with 11 bases left between them. Germline V CDR1 and CDR2: MNHEY, SMNVEV (reference sequence). The CDR3 covers 13 residues. CDR3 bases: TGTGCCAGCAGCTATAGCCCCACCTACGAGCAGTACTTC. Amino acid sequence: CASSYSPTYEQYF.

The chain joins TRBV5-6 to TRBJ2-2; D is unclear. CDR1 is SGHDT and CDR2 is YYEEEE in the germline V gene. V dropped 0 bases and J dropped 4 bases, with 4 bases sitting between them. CDR3 length: 13 residues. CDR3 in amino acids: CASSLAGTGELFF. The DNA for the CDR3 is TGTGCCAGCAGCTTGGCCGGCACCGGGGAGCTGTTTTTT. The entire variable domain, with the rest obtained from reference TRBV5-6 and TRBJ2-2, is as follows: DAGVTQSPTHLIKTRGQQVTLRCSPKSGHDTVSWYQQALGQGPQFIFQYYEEEERQRGNFPDRFSGHQFPNYSSELNVNALLLGDSALYLCASSLAGTGELFFGEGSRLTVL.

The chain has TRBV5-3 and TRBJ1-5; possible D gene TRBD1, 5 bases. TRBV5-3 counts as an open reading frame of uncertain function. The CDR3 is made up of 14 amino acids. Trimming stripped 5 bases from V and 1 base from J, with 10 bases between. The DNA for the CDR3 is TGTGCCAGAAGGAACCGGGACAGCAATCAGCCCCAGCATTTT. It is translated as CARRNRDSNQPQHF.

The rearrangement links TRBV5-1 to TRBJ2-3, with D possibly TRBD2 on 5 matching bases. V shed 0 bases and J shed 2 bases, with 19 bases lying between them. Germline V CDR1 and CDR2: SGHRS, YFSETQ. The CDR3 extends over 18 amino acids. CDR3 coding DNA: TGCGCCAGCAGCTTGGCCCCAAGGCTAGCCCCCTTCACAGATACGCAGTATTTT. Translation gives CASSLAPRLAPFTDTQYF.